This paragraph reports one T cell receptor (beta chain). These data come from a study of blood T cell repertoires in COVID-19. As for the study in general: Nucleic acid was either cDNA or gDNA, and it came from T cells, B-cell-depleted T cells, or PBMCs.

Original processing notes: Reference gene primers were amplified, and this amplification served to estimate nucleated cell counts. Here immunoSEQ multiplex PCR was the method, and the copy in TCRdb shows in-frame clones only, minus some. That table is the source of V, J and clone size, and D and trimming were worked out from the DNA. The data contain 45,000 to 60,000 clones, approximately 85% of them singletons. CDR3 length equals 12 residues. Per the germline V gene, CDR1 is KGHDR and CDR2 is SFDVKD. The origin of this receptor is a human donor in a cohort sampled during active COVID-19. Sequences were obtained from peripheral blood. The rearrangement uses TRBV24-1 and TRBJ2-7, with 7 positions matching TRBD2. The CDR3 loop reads CAAPDGRYEQYF. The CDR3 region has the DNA TGTGCAGCCCCCGACGGGAGGTACGAGCAGTACTTC.